Each of the 16 T cell receptor beta chains below was sequenced from the same sample in a study of cytomegalovirus exposure and HLA in healthy donors. 13 Jbeta primers and 60 Vbeta primers were used for the PCR. TCRdb's copy holds only in-frame clones and misses some; the assay was immunoSEQ multiplex PCR. The profile shows 170,000 or so clones, around 80% of them singletons. Input material: PBMCs. These receptors were collected from a middle-aged man in good health and CMV-seropositive.

This chain joins TRBV9 and TRBJ1-1; D is uncertain. From germline, CDR1 is SGDLS and CDR2 YYNGEE. Trimming removed 0 bases at V and 5 bases at J, with 8 bases between. This CDR3 spans 13 amino acids. For the CDR3, the DNA is TGTGCCAGCAGCGTAGTTACGGGTACTGAAGCTTTCTTT. This sequence encodes CASSVVTGTEAFF.

The chain links TRBV5-1 to TRBJ2-5; D is unresolved. CDR3 length equals 13 residues. Germline values: CDR1 SGHRS, CDR2 YFSETQ. V gave up 0 bases and J gave up 5 bases, with 8 bases separating them. CDR3 region: CASSLAAKETQYF. In DNA form, the CDR3 reads TGCGCCAGCAGCTTGGCCGCGAAGGAGACCCAGTACTTC.

CDR3: CASIDSGNNEQFF. The CDR3 DNA reads TGTGCCAGTATTGATAGCGGCAACAATGAGCAGTTCTTC. The chain couples TRBV19 to TRBJ2-1; D possibly corresponds to TRBD2 (6 bases). Trimming stripped 7 bases from V and 5 bases from J, with 12 bases between. CDR3 size: 13 residues. Germline CDR1 is LNHDA and CDR2 is SQIVND (reference sequence).

V is TRBV6-1 and J is TRBJ1-1, with 8 bases that match TRBD1. After removal of 5 bases from V and 2 bases from J, the junction contained 7 bases not matched to a gene. From germline, CDR1 is MNHNS and CDR2 SASEGT. The CDR3 length is 15 residues. In nucleotides, the CDR3 is TGTGCCAGCAGTCCAATGGGGACAGGAAACACTGAAGCTTTCTTT. It encodes CASSPMGTGNTEAFF.

The genes are TRBV5-8 and TRBJ2-7; 11 bases align to TRBD1. Per the germline V gene, CDR1 is SGHTS and CDR2 is YDEGEE. Trimming at V came to 4 bases and at J to 3 bases, leaving 6 bases not matched to a gene. This CDR3 has 15 residues. The CDR3 region is CASSAGTGGNYEQYV. The CDR3 DNA is TGTGCCAGCAGCGCCGGGACAGGGGGGAACTACGAGCAGTACGTC.

The CDR3 DNA is TGTGCCAGCAGTTCCCAAGGGACTCTCTACAATGAGCAGTTCTTC. It is translated as CASSSQGTLYNEQFF. The V and J genes are TRBV27 and TRBJ2-1; the D gene is possibly TRBD2 (6 bases). The ends were cut back, 4 bases at V and 3 bases at J, with 13 bases in the middle. The germline V gene has CDR1 MNHEY and CDR2 SMNVEV (reference sequence). The CDR3 is 15 amino acids.

V and J are TRBV2 and TRBJ1-1; no clear D gene. V lost 2 bases to trimming and J lost 6 bases, with 19 bases between them. There are 16 residues in the CDR3. In germline, CDR1 is SNHLY, CDR2 FYNNEI. The CDR3 sequence is CASSELQNDRIAEAFF. The CDR3, as DNA: TGTGCCAGCAGTGAACTCCAGAATGATCGAATCGCTGAAGCTTTCTTT.

The CDR3 bases are TGCGCCAGCAGCTTGGGGGCAGATTCACCCCTCCACTTT. Translation: CASSLGADSPLHF. The genes are TRBV5-1 and TRBJ1-6; no reliable D call. The CDR3 extends over 13 amino acids. Trimming removed 0 bases at V and 8 bases at J, with 6 bases between. CDR1 SGHRS and CDR2 YFSETQ come from the germline V gene.

The V and J genes are TRBV18 and TRBJ1-4, with D possibly being TRBD1 (6 bases). Germline assignment: CDR1 KGHSH and CDR2 LQKENI. Deletions cut 3 bases from V and 8 bases from J, with 10 bases between. The CDR3 spans 13 residues. The CDR3: CASSPQRGEKLFF. The CDR3 DNA follows: TGTGCCAGCTCACCGCAAAGGGGGGAAAAACTGTTTTTT.

The CDR3 DNA follows: TGTGCCAGCAGCAAAAACAGCAATTCACCCCTCCACTTT. It specifies CASSKNSNSPLHF. The rearrangement joins TRBV11-2 to TRBJ1-6; D is ambiguous. This CDR3 is built from 13 residues. Germline CDR1 is SGHAT and CDR2 is FQNNGV. V was pared by 5 bases and J by 7 bases, with 9 bases between.

V usage is TRBV11-3 and J usage is TRBJ2-1; 10 positions match TRBD2. J was trimmed by 4 bases and V by 1 base; bases with no gene match: 4. Germline-derived CDR1 and CDR2 are SGHNT and YENEEA. This CDR3 has 16 residues. In nucleotides, the CDR3 is TGTGCCAGCAGCTTAGCGGCTAGCGGGGGATACAATGAGCAGTTCTTC. This gives the protein CASSLAASGGYNEQFF.

The CDR3 DNA is TGTGCCAGCAGCATTACCGGGACAGGGGGCGTCAATCAGCCCCAGCATTTT. As protein: CASSITGTGGVNQPQHF. The rearrangement links TRBV7-9 to TRBJ1-5; 12 bases agree with TRBD1. Germline values: CDR1 SEHNR, CDR2 FQNEAQ (reference sequence). V gave up 5 bases and J gave up 3 bases; unmatched junction bases: 8. CDR3 length equals 17 residues.

This clone was found a few times. The rearrangement uses TRBV5-5 and TRBJ2-7; the D is unclear. V lost 0 bases to trimming and J lost 3 bases, with 7 bases between them. The germline V gene has CDR1 SGHKS and CDR2 YYEKEE (reference sequence). CDR3 length: 13 residues. For the CDR3, the DNA is TGTGCCAGCAGCTTGGCTTCCGTCTACGAGCAGTACTTC. Residues: CASSLASVYEQYF.

The V and J genes are TRBV13 and TRBJ1-6; D is unclear. This CDR3 has 15 amino acids. Trimming cost V 2 bases and J 10 bases, with 15 bases left between them. In germline, CDR1 is PRHDT, CDR2 FYEKMQ (reference sequence). The CDR3 region has the DNA TGTGCCAGCAGCTTAAGTTTGGAGGTGAAATCACCCCTCCACTTT. Translation: CASSLSLEVKSPLHF.

The CDR3 reads CASSTTISTDTQYF. The CDR3 nucleotides read TGTGCCAGCAGTACGACTATTAGCACAGATACGCAGTATTTT. This chain uses TRBV6-4 with TRBJ2-3, with a tentative D call TRBD2 (5 bases). The CDR3 is made up of 14 amino acids. Germline V gene sequence: CDR1 MRHNA, CDR2 SNTAGT. V was trimmed by 5 bases and J by 0 bases, leaving 9 bases between them.

This chain links TRBV7-6 with TRBJ2-3; 11 nucleotides match TRBD2. Germline CDR1 is SGHVS and CDR2 is FNYEAQ. The J segment lost 6 bases and the V segment lost 0 bases, leaving 5 bases of the junction unmatched. The CDR3 sequence is 16 residues long. The CDR3, as DNA: TGTGCCAGCAGCTTAGCACTAGCGGGAGTAGACGATACGCAGTATTTT. Its translation is CASSLALAGVDDTQYF.